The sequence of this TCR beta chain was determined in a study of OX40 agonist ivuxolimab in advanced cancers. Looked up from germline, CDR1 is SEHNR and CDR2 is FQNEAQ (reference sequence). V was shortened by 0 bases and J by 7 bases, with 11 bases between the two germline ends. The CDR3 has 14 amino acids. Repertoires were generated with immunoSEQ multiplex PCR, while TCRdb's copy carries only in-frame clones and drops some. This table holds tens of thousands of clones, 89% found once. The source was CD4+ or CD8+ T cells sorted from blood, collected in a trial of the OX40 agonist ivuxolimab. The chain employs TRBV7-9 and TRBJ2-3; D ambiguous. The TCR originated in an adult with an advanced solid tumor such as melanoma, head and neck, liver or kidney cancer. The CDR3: CASSLAPPTNTQYF. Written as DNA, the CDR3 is TGTGCCAGCAGCTTAGCGCCCCCAACAAATACGCAGTATTTT.